The next 30 T cell receptor beta chains were all read from a single sample in a study of Ad26.COV2.S vaccination and SARS-CoV-2 variants. Assay used: immunoSEQ multiplex PCR; TCRdb lists only in-frame clones, some missing. The table has about 400,000 clones, around 82% seen once. Specified treatment: some 19 received Ad26.COV2.S at low or high dose, single or two shots; 5 received placebo; per-sample allocation not given. The samples were gathered on day 63 after the first injection of vaccine or placebo. Specimen: peripheral blood, collected in a trial of Ad26.COV2.S vaccine versus placebo. The receptor set was obtained from a person between 18 and 59 years old who received the Ad26.COV2.S COVID-19 vaccine or a placebo.

CDR3 sequence reads: CATSRDYGQGYDGYTF. In DNA, the CDR3 is TGTGCCACCAGCAGAGATTATGGACAGGGGTATGATGGCTACACCTTC. The V and J genes are TRBV15 and TRBJ1-2, with 9 nucleotides matching TRBD1. With V trimmed by 0 bases and J by 6 bases, 8 bases remained unmatched. The germline V gene has CDR1 LNHNV and CDR2 YYDKDF (reference sequence). This CDR3 region has 16 residues.

J is TRBJ2-3 and V is TRBV6-5, with D possibly being TRBD1 (6 bases). This CDR3 is 13 amino acids long. The germline V and J ends were trimmed by 7 bases and 3 bases, with 11 bases remaining between them. The V gene's germline CDR1 is MNHEY and CDR2 SVGAGI. CDR3 nucleotide sequence: TGTGCCAGCACCCCACAGGGAACAGATACGCAGTATTTT. It yields the protein CASTPQGTDTQYF.

The chain recombines TRBV12-5 with TRBJ2-7, with a tentative D call TRBD2 (5 bases). V was cut by 7 bases and J by 6 bases, with 28 bases left in between. The CDR3 runs to 17 residues. Germline CDR1 is LGHNT and CDR2 is FRNRAP. Written as DNA, the CDR3 is TGTGCTAGTGCCGAGGGTCATAGTCCTAGAATCTACGTCGAGCAGTACTTC. Translating gives CASAEGHSPRIYVEQYF.

The CDR3 coding sequence is TGCGCCAGCACCCCAACCGGGGGGACAGGGATAGGCGCTGAAGCTTTCTTT. Translating gives CASTPTGGTGIGAEAFF. The rearrangement links TRBV4-1 to TRBJ1-1, with 9 bases identical to TRBD1. The V gene's germline CDR1 is MGHRA and CDR2 YSYEKL. CDR3 length: 17 residues. With 7 bases clipped from V and 6 bases from J, the junction kept 18 bases outside the gene matches.

As for this clone: The same CDR3 also results from other DNA sequences found in this sample. The rearrangement links TRBV5-5 to TRBJ1-2; D is ambiguous. Trimming removed 0 bases from V and 3 bases from J, with 9 bases in between. The V gene's germline CDR1 is SGHKS and CDR2 YYEKEE (reference sequence). This CDR3 comprises 14 residues. The CDR3: CASSLAGGDYGYTF. DNA for the CDR3: TGTGCCAGCAGCTTGGCCGGCGGCGACTATGGCTACACCTTC.

The gene calls are TRBV29-1 and TRBJ1-1, with no clear D. Looked up from germline, CDR1 is SQVTM and CDR2 is ANQGSEA. This CDR3 has 12 residues. V was trimmed by 7 bases and J by 8 bases, leaving 17 bases between them. The CDR3 protein is CSGQLGVLEAFF. The CDR3 DNA reads TGCAGCGGCCAACTCGGCGTGCTCGAAGCTTTCTTT.

This sequence joins TRBV27 and TRBJ2-5, with D possibly matching TRBD1 (5 bases). This CDR3 is built from 16 residues. Trimming took off 7 bases at V and 5 bases at J, with 23 bases between the two ends. CDR1 is MNHEY and CDR2 is SMNVEV in the germline V gene (reference sequence). CDR3 loop: CASKAERTLPRETQYF. The CDR3 bases are TGTGCCAGCAAGGCGGAAAGGACATTGCCTCGGGAGACCCAGTACTTC.

The chain links TRBV18 to TRBJ1-2; no reliable D call. The CDR3 runs to 13 residues. Germline assignment: CDR1 KGHSH and CDR2 LQKENI. The V gene lost 0 bases and the J gene lost 3 bases, with 5 bases spanning the gap. Here the CDR3 reads CASSPPPHYGYTF. CDR3 coding DNA: TGTGCCAGCTCACCACCGCCCCACTATGGCTACACCTTC.

A note on this clone: Other DNA sequences within the sample encode an identical CDR3. The genes are TRBV4-3 and TRBJ1-2; 10 bases are shared with TRBD1. The CDR3 extends over 15 amino acids. The junction had 6 bases not matched to a gene; V was cut back by 3 bases and J by 5 bases. From germline, CDR1 is LGHNA and CDR2 YSLEER. CDR3 bases: TGCGCCAGCAGCCAGACAGGGGGCGCGGGTTATGGCTACACCTTC. Its protein product is CASSQTGGAGYGYTF.

The chain is built from TRBV7-2 and TRBJ2-6; no definite D call. Germline loops: CDR1 SGHTA, CDR2 FQGNSA. The CDR3 covers 14 residues. V lost 5 bases and J lost 4, with 9 bases in between. CDR3 in amino acids: CASSRFSGANVLTF. The CDR3 nucleotides read TGTGCCAGCAGCCGTTTCTCCGGGGCCAACGTCCTGACTTTC. Full variable domain (outside the CDR3, taken from reference TRBV7-2 and TRBJ2-6): GAGVSQSPSNKVTEKGKDVELRCDPISGHTALYWYRQSLGQGLEFLIYFQGNSAPDKSGLPSDRFSAERTGGSVSTLTIQRTQQEDSAVYLCASSRFSGANVLTFGAGSRLTVL.

The chain employs TRBV2 and TRBJ2-3; 9 bases line up with TRBD2. Germline lookup yields CDR1 SNHLY and CDR2 FYNNEI. V shed 6 bases, J shed 0 bases, and the junction held 7 bases outside the gene matches. This CDR3 is built from 16 residues. The CDR3 spells CASRSGTSSSTDTQYF. CDR3 DNA: TGTGCCAGCAGATCCGGGACTAGCTCTAGCACAGATACGCAGTATTTT.

This clone was picked up a small number of times. The chain joins TRBV7-6 to TRBJ1-2; 8 positions match TRBD1. Germline V gene lookup returns CDR1 SGHVS and CDR2 FNYEAQ. The V and J ends lost 3 bases and 8 bases, in that order; junction bases with no gene match: 11. CDR3 length: 15 residues. CDR3 nucleotide sequence: TGTGCCAGCAGCTTCGACAGGGGAGGGAAGGGAGGCTACACCTTC. It yields the protein CASSFDRGGKGGYTF. Complete variable domain (other parts from reference TRBV7-6 and TRBJ1-2): GAGVSQSPRYKVTKRGQDVALRCDPISGHVSLYWYRQALGQGPEFLTYFNYEAQQDKSGLPNDRFSAERPEGSISTLTIQRTEQRDSAMYRCASSFDRGGKGGYTFGSGTRLTVV.

V and J are TRBV9 and TRBJ1-1; D is unresolved. The V and J ends lost 3 bases and 4 bases respectively, with 13 bases between them. Germline V gene lookup returns CDR1 SGDLS and CDR2 YYNGEE. This CDR3 spans 14 amino acids. The chain's CDR3 is CASSGPAHGTEAFF. In DNA form, the CDR3 reads TGTGCCAGCAGCGGCCCAGCTCACGGCACTGAAGCTTTCTTT.

V usage is TRBV3-1 (or the pseudogene TRBV3-2) and J usage is TRBJ1-2, with D possibly TRBD1 on 5 matching bases. The CDR3 length is 13 residues. Trimming took off 2 bases at V and 8 bases at J, with 12 bases between the two ends. Looked up from germline, CDR1 is LGHDT and CDR2 is YNNKEL (reference sequence). The DNA for the CDR3 is TGTGCCAGCAGCCAACAGGGTCTTCAAGGCTACACCTTC. This translates into CASSQQGLQGYTF.

This clone has a single count. The CDR3 is CASGLGQGTQYF. CDR3 coding DNA: TGTGCTAGTGGCCTAGGACAGGGGACGCAGTATTTT. This chain uses TRBV12-5 with TRBJ2-3, with 9 bases that match TRBD1. The ends lost 6 bases at V and 9 bases at J; junction bases unmatched: 4. The CDR3 is 12 amino acids. Germline-derived CDR1 and CDR2 are LGHNT and FRNRAP.

The chain is built from TRBV5-1 and TRBJ2-7, with 11 bases aligning to TRBD1. Germline-derived CDR1 and CDR2 are SGHRS and YFSETQ. The V and J ends lost 3 bases and 4 bases, in that order; junction bases with no gene match: 3. The CDR3 runs 14 residues. CDR3 bases: TGCGCCAGCAGCTCCCGGGACAGGGGGTACGAGCAGTACTTC. Translation gives CASSSRDRGYEQYF.

The rearrangement joins TRBV10-3 to TRBJ2-7; 12 bases match TRBD2. CDR1 and CDR2 (germline): ENHRY, SYGVKD. V trimming: 6 bases; J trimming: 4 bases; junction bases outside the gene matches: 19. This CDR3 has 19 amino acids. The CDR3 DNA sequence: TGTGCCATCAGGGGGAAAAGACTAGCGGGGGCCGCCTTGGGGTACGAGCAGTACTTC. Residues: CAIRGKRLAGAALGYEQYF.

The J gene is TRBJ1-1, the V gene TRBV18; perhaps TRBD1 as D (5 bases). The germline V gene has CDR1 KGHSH and CDR2 LQKENI. This CDR3 has 14 amino acids. Deletions cut 6 bases from V and 6 bases from J, with 17 bases between. CDR3 DNA sequence: TGTGCCAGCTCCCGGTTGGGGGGAGGTTCTGAAGCTTTCTTT. Protein: CASSRLGGGSEAFF.

The rearrangement uses TRBV4-2 and TRBJ2-3; 15 nucleotides agree with TRBD2. Germline loops: CDR1 LGHNA, CDR2 YNFKEQ. Germline trimming cut 4 bases from V and 5 bases from J; bases unmatched to any gene: 7. The CDR3 extends over 17 amino acids. CDR3 sequence (DNA): TGTGCCAGCAGCCGCGGACTAGCGGGGGGGCTGGTAGATACGCAGTATTTT. Residues: CASSRGLAGGLVDTQYF.

V and J are TRBV19 and TRBJ1-5; TRBD1 aligns across 10 bases. V lost 5 bases, J lost 4 bases, and 5 bases stayed unmatched. The CDR3 length is 15 residues. Germline V gene sequence: CDR1 LNHDA, CDR2 SQIVND (reference sequence). The CDR3, as DNA: TGTGCCAGTAGTGTGGACAGGGGGTCGAATCAGCCCCAGCATTTT. This translates into CASSVDRGSNQPQHF.

The chain is built from TRBV6-5 and TRBJ2-1, with 11 bases matching TRBD2. The CDR3 contains 15 residues. CDR1 and CDR2 from the germline V gene are MNHEY and SVGAGI. V shed 4 bases and J 7 bases; nucleotides not matched to a gene: 6. CDR3 in DNA: TGTGCCAGCAGTTTCCCTAGCGGGGGGCGGAATGAGCAGTTCTTC. Translated: CASSFPSGGRNEQFF.

This sequence joins TRBV5-5 and TRBJ2-7; D is possibly TRBD2 (6 bases). Germline V gene data show CDR1 as SGHKS and CDR2 as YYEKEE (reference sequence). V dropped 6 bases and J dropped 3 bases, with 19 bases sitting between them. The CDR3 has 15 amino acids. The CDR3 DNA reads as TGTGCCAGCACCAAGAGGTGGGGGGAGATCTACGAGCAGTACTTC. Amino acids: CASTKRWGEIYEQYF.

This chain links TRBV15 with TRBJ1-5; unclear D gene. V dropped 2 bases and J dropped 3 bases, with 2 bases sitting between them. CDR1 is LNHNV, CDR2 YYDKDF, per germline (reference sequence). CDR3 length equals 12 residues. The CDR3: CATSRPNQPQHF. The DNA for the CDR3 is TGTGCCACCAGCAGACCCAATCAGCCCCAGCATTTT.

The genes are TRBV3-1 (or the pseudogene TRBV3-2) and TRBJ2-1; TRBD1 might be the D (5 bases). Germline CDR1 reads LGHDT; CDR2 reads YNNKEL (reference sequence). This CDR3 is built from 13 residues. V was pared by 4 bases and J by 7 bases, with 11 bases between. The CDR3 DNA sequence: TGTGCCAGCAGCCCAAGGGGTGGTAATGAGCAGTTCTTC. It translates to CASSPRGGNEQFF.

The chain employs TRBV4-3 and TRBJ1-4; 7 bases are a match to TRBD1. Germline trimming cut 4 bases from V and 7 bases from J; bases unmatched to any gene: 9. The germline V gene encodes CDR1 LGHNA and CDR2 YSLEER. This CDR3 comprises 15 residues. The CDR3: CASSRRQGGGEKLFF. The CDR3 bases are TGCGCCAGCAGCCGACGACAGGGAGGCGGTGAAAAACTGTTTTTT.

V and J are TRBV7-2 and TRBJ2-2; 11 bases agree with TRBD2. The ends lost 1 base at V and 6 bases at J; junction bases unmatched: 4. The CDR3 consists of 16 residues. Germline V lookup: CDR1 SGHTA, CDR2 FQGNSA. CDR3 in amino acids: CASSLVAGGPAGELFF. The CDR3 DNA reads as TGTGCCAGCAGCTTAGTAGCGGGGGGGCCGGCCGGGGAGCTGTTTTTT.

This clone appeared once. This chain connects TRBV11-3 to TRBJ2-1; D call uncertain. The germline CDR1 and CDR2 sequences are SGHNT and YENEEA. CDR3 length equals 15 residues. V gave up 3 bases and J gave up 0 bases, with 9 bases separating them. The CDR3 DNA reads TGTGCCAGCAGCTTGAGTCTCCACTCCTACAATGAGCAGTTCTTC. This codes for CASSLSLHSYNEQFF. Complete variable domain (other parts from reference TRBV11-3 and TRBJ2-1): EAGVVQSPRYKIIEKKQPVAFWCNPISGHNTLYWYLQNLGQGPELLIRYENEEAVDDSQLPKDRFSAERLKGVDSTLKIQPAELGDSAVYLCASSLSLHSYNEQFFGPGTRLTVL.

The rearrangement links TRBV5-1 to TRBJ2-1, with D uncertain. This CDR3 contains 17 residues. Trimming pared 5 bases from V and 5 bases from J, leaving 23 bases between. CDR1 SGHRS and CDR2 YFSETQ come from the germline V gene. The CDR3 DNA sequence: TGCGCCAGCAGTTCATCCCTGAGACGTGCGGTAAACAATGAGCAGTTCTTC. Translated, it gives CASSSSLRRAVNNEQFF.

The chain couples TRBV7-2 to TRBJ2-1; D uncertain. CDR1 is SGHTA, CDR2 FQGNSA, per germline. Deletions cut 1 base from V and 1 base from J, with 8 bases between. This CDR3 is 15 amino acids long. For the CDR3, the DNA is TGTGCCAGCAGCTTAGGGTCTCGTTCCTACAATGAGCAGTTCTTC. It translates to CASSLGSRSYNEQFF.

The V and J genes are TRBV19 and TRBJ1-1; 7 nucleotides align to TRBD1. The CDR3 is made up of 11 amino acids. Germline assignment: CDR1 LNHDA and CDR2 SQIVND (reference sequence). The V gene end was trimmed by 7 bases and the J gene end by 6 bases; junction bases not matched to a gene: 2. The DNA for the CDR3 is TGTGCCAGTACCAGGGGGGCTGAAGCTTTCTTT. Translation gives CASTRGAEAFF.